The 10 T cell receptor beta chains given below trace back to one sample, sequenced in a study of cytomegalovirus exposure and HLA in healthy donors (TCRdb year 2017). Library prep was done by the immunoSEQ multiplex PCR assay. For the multiplex PCR, a mixture combining 60 forward primers for TCR Vbeta segments and 13 reverse primers for TCR Jbeta segments was used. Here the immuneACCESS table is served through TCRdb, limited to in-frame sequences with V and J called. Missing clones are a known gap in these copies; in checked studies unresolved V genes cover under half, and the rest lacks a known reason. This sample lists more than 85,000 clones; around three quarters were detected once. The ten largest clones represent 3.5% to 4.5% of the sample. The sequencing input was PBMCs. The receptors shown here come from a female donor in good health and CMV-seropositive.

This clone has a single count. The chain recombines TRBV6-5 with TRBJ1-1; 7 bases line up with TRBD1. Germline CDR1 and CDR2: MNHEY and SVGAGI. Trimming removed 5 bases from V and 4 bases from J; junction bases left unmatched: 10. CDR3 length: 15 residues. The CDR3 DNA is TGTGCCAGCAGTCCGATGACAGGGCGGGGCACTGAAGCTTTCTTT. It specifies CASSPMTGRGTEAFF.

The chain links TRBV30 to TRBJ2-1, with 7 bases fitting TRBD2. V lost 2 bases, J lost 3 bases, and 4 bases stayed unmatched. CDR1 and CDR2 (germline): GTSNPN, SVGIG (reference sequence). The CDR3 contains 14 residues. CDR3 sequence (DNA): TGTGCCTGGAGTTTGGGGGGGGGCTACAATGAGCAGTTCTTC. Its translation: CAWSLGGGYNEQFF.

This rearrangement joins TRBV5-1 to TRBJ2-5, with 7 nucleotides matching TRBD1. Near its end, the DNA agrees better with TRBJ2-7, so the J call may be wrong. The CDR3 spans 12 residues. Germline CDR1 and CDR2: SGHRS and YFSETQ. CDR3 bases: TGCGCCAGCAGCCTGGGGACAGCCGAGCAGTACTTC. Amino acid sequence: CASSLGTAEQYF.

This clone was found a few times. The chain is built from TRBV5-4 and TRBJ1-1; possible D gene TRBD1, 6 bases. Trimming took 7 bases from V and 4 from J, leaving 29 bases between them. The CDR3 covers 18 residues. The germline V gene has CDR1 SGHNT and CDR2 YYREEE (reference sequence). The CDR3 nucleotides are TGTGCCAGCTCCATTGGCCGGGGGGGGCGGGGGACGGGCACTGAAGCTTTCTTT. It yields the protein CASSIGRGGRGTGTEAFF.

The rearrangement links TRBV2 to TRBJ2-3; TRBD2 matches 8 bases. V shed 7 bases and J 1 base; nucleotides not matched to a gene: 13. The germline V gene encodes CDR1 SNHLY and CDR2 FYNNEI. CDR3 length: 17 amino acids. The CDR3 nucleotides are TGTGCCAGCACCAAACTAATAGCGGGATCTGGCACAGATACGCAGTATTTT. Its translation: CASTKLIAGSGTDTQYF.

This clone has just a few counts. The J gene is TRBJ1-1, the V gene TRBV6-1; D remains unclear. The CDR3 sequence is 13 residues long. Trimming took 5 bases from V and 0 from J, leaving 7 bases between them. Germline V gene data show CDR1 as MNHNS and CDR2 as SASEGT. CDR3 nucleotide sequence: TGTGCCAGCAGTATAACAGTGAACACTGAAGCTTTCTTT. Translation gives CASSITVNTEAFF.

This chain connects TRBV4-1 to TRBJ2-7, with 7 nucleotides matching TRBD2. Per the germline V gene, CDR1 is MGHRA and CDR2 is YSYEKL. Trimming at V came to 0 bases and at J to 4 bases, leaving 12 bases not matched to a gene. The CDR3 covers 17 residues. CDR3 sequence reads: CASSQEVGRGGSYEQYF. The CDR3 DNA reads as TGCGCCAGCAGCCAAGAAGTAGGGAGGGGTGGTTCGTACGAGCAGTACTTC.

This clone occurred once. The chain has TRBV6-5 and TRBJ2-1; D is possibly TRBD2 (6 bases). This CDR3 comprises 16 residues. Germline V lookup: CDR1 MNHEY, CDR2 SVGAGI. V was trimmed by 2 bases and J by 0 bases, leaving 11 bases between them. CDR3 amino acids: CASSYRDWGSYNEQFF. Written as DNA, the CDR3 is TGTGCCAGCAGTTACCGGGACTGGGGCTCCTACAATGAGCAGTTCTTC.

The chain is built from TRBV11-2 and TRBJ2-7; a weak D match, TRBD1 (6 bases). This CDR3 has 15 residues. Looked up from germline, CDR1 is SGHAT and CDR2 is FQNNGV. With 5 bases removed from V and 3 bases from J, the gap between germline ends came to 17 bases. This chain's CDR3 is CASSPGQTRDYEQYF. In nucleotides, the CDR3 is TGTGCCAGCAGCCCAGGACAGACACGAGACTACGAGCAGTACTTC.

The chain has TRBV9 and TRBJ1-6; the match to TRBD1 covers 8 bases. The V and J ends lost 4 bases and 7 bases, in that order; junction bases with no gene match: 7. Germline V gives CDR1 SGDLS, CDR2 YYNGEE. The CDR3 totals 15 residues. CDR3 in amino acids: CASSPRTGTNSPLHF. The DNA for the CDR3 is TGTGCCAGCAGCCCCCGGACAGGGACCAATTCACCCCTCCACTTT.